Listed below are T cell receptor beta chains from one sample, sequenced in a study of blood T cell repertoires in COVID-19. Some clones are missing from TCRdb's copy, which holds only in-frame ones; the method was immunoSEQ multiplex PCR. The data show around 120,000 clones, with about 90% seen just once and approximately 0.81% held by the top ten. Sequenced sample: peripheral blood. These receptors all come from a woman aged 45-59 years with active or convalescent COVID-19. Each CDR3 is given with its conserved first and last residue. A D gene is named only where the DNA matches it firmly. Some rows have no size entry. The others give once, few or many, or a class for an expanded clone.

>TRBV24-1|TRBD2|TRBJ2-3|NA|12
CATSDSGGTQYF
TGTGCCACCAGTGACTCGGGGGGTACGCAGTATTTT
>TRBV2|NA|TRBJ1-2|NA|14
CASRPTPANYGYTF
TGTGCCAGCAGGCCGACACCAGCTAACTATGGCTACACCTTC
>TRBV19|TRBD2|TRBJ2-7|NA|14
CASRREDSLYEQYF
TGTGCCAGTAGGCGGGAGGACAGCCTCTACGAGCAGTACTTC
>TRBV27|NA|TRBJ2-1|NA|14
CASMERYSYNEQFF
TGTGCCAGCATGGAGCGGTACTCCTACAATGAGCAGTTCTTC
>TRBV28|NA|TRBJ2-7|NA|15
CANCSSGSETNEQYF
TGTGCCAACTGTTCCAGCGGCTCCGAGACGAACGAGCAGTACTTC
>TRBV7-9|NA|TRBJ1-1|NA|16
CASSLADGEGDTEAFF
TGTGCCAGCAGCTTAGCGGACGGCGAGGGGGACACTGAAGCTTTCTTT
>TRBV18|TRBD2|TRBJ2-1|NA|17
CASSPETSGSSYNEQFF
TGTGCCAGCTCACCAGAGACTAGCGGGAGCTCCTACAATGAGCAGTTCTTC
>TRBV7-3|TRBD1|TRBJ2-1|NA|15
CASSLGQTSYNEQFF
TGTGCCAGCAGCCTGGGACAGACGTCCTACAATGAGCAGTTCTTC
>TRBV18|NA|TRBJ1-3|NA|17
CASSPNSGTSSGNTIYF
TGTGCCAGCTCACCCAATAGCGGGACGTCTTCTGGAAACACCATATATTTT
>TRBV10-3|NA|TRBJ2-1|few|14
CAIGAGRLVNEQFF
TGTGCCATCGGGGCCGGTCGGTTGGTCAATGAGCAGTTCTTC
>TRBV7-2|NA|TRBJ1-6|NA|15
CASSLRSSYNSPLHF
TGTGCCAGCAGCTTACGGAGCTCCTATAATTCACCCCTCCACTTT
>TRBV5-5|TRBD1|TRBJ1-1|NA|15
CASSLPGQLNTEAFF
TGTGCCAGCAGCTTACCGGGACAGCTGAACACTGAAGCTTTCTTT
>TRBV12-3/TRBV12-4|NA|TRBJ2-5|NA|11
CASSSRAGSYF
TGTGCCAGCAGTTCCCGGGCAGGGTCGTACTTC
>TRBV4-2|TRBD2|TRBJ2-3|NA|17
CASSQDGPGRGTDTQYF
TGTGCCAGCAGCCAAGATGGCCCAGGGAGGGGTACAGATACGCAGTATTTT
>TRBV9|TRBD2|TRBJ2-2|NA|16
CASSDHSGKGTGELFF
TGTGCCAGCAGCGACCATAGCGGGAAGGGCACCGGGGAGCTGTTTTTT
>TRBV5-6|TRBD1|TRBJ1-3|NA|14
CASSRDSSGNTIYF
TGTGCCAGCAGCAGGGACAGCTCTGGAAACACCATATATTTT
>TRBV5-4|TRBD2|TRBJ2-7|NA|15
CASSPTTSGRNEQYF
TGTGCCAGCAGCCCTACCACTAGCGGGAGGAACGAGCAGTACTTC
>TRBV5-4|TRBD1|TRBJ1-2|few|15
CASSRQGRNDYGYTF
TGTGCCAGCAGCCGACAGGGTCGAAATGACTATGGCTACACCTTC
>TRBV30|TRBD1|TRBJ2-2|NA|13
CAWSPQGAGELFF
TGTGCCTGGAGTCCACAGGGGGCCGGGGAGCTGTTTTTT
>TRBV28|NA|TRBJ1-5|NA|13
CASSLVRGQPQHF
TGTGCCAGCAGTTTAGTCCGAGGGCAGCCCCAGCATTTT
>TRBV21-1|NA|TRBJ2-3|NA|16
CASSSPGARGTDTQYF
TGTGCCAGCAGCTCCCCGGGAGCCAGGGGCACAGATACGCAGTATTTT
>TRBV2|NA|TRBJ2-1|NA|13
CASSDARNNEQFF
TGTGCCAGCAGTGACGCCAGAAACAATGAGCAGTTCTTC
>TRBV30|NA|TRBJ1-6|once|14
CAWSVTGANSPLHF
TGTGCCTGGAGTGTTACTGGGGCTAATTCACCCCTCCACTTT
>TRBV30|NA|TRBJ1-4|NA|14
CAWSVGQVREKLFF
TGTGCCTGGAGTGTCGGCCAGGTTCGAGAAAAACTGTTTTTT
>TRBV24-1|NA|TRBJ1-4|NA|15
CATSDSGQTNEKLFF
TGTGCCACCAGTGATTCCGGACAGACTAATGAAAAACTGTTTTTT
>TRBV27|TRBD1|TRBJ2-2|NA|14
CASSLNRGSGELFF
TGTGCCAGCAGTTTAAACAGGGGGTCCGGGGAGCTGTTTTTT
>TRBV19|TRBD1|TRBJ2-6|NA|18
CASSIVGQGGSGANVLTF
TGTGCCAGTAGTATAGTAGGACAGGGGGGGTCTGGGGCCAACGTCCTGACTTTC
>TRBV5-1|NA|TRBJ2-7|NA|15
CASSLSRDKTYEQYF
TGCGCCAGCAGCTTGAGTCGAGACAAGACCTACGAGCAGTACTTC
>TRBV9|TRBD1|TRBJ2-3|NA|15
CASSALGQGIDTQYF
TGTGCCAGCAGCGCCCTGGGACAGGGGATAGATACGCAGTATTTT
>TRBV7-9|TRBD2|TRBJ2-1|NA|15
CASSLDLAGGYEQFF
TGTGCCAGCAGCTTAGATCTAGCGGGAGGGTATGAGCAGTTCTTC
>TRBV28|NA|TRBJ1-5|NA|12
CASSPPQGSQHF
TGTGCCAGCAGTCCCCCCCAGGGTTCCCAGCATTTT
>TRBV28|NA|TRBJ1-4|NA|14
CASRGGGEDEKLFF
TGTGCCAGCAGAGGCGGGGGGGAGGATGAAAAACTGTTTTTT
>TRBV19|NA|TRBJ1-5|NA|13
CASSIESNQPQHF
TGTGCCAGTAGTATCGAGAGCAATCAGCCCCAGCATTTT
>TRBV6-1|NA|TRBJ2-5|few|13
CASRYWLAETQYF
TGTGCCAGCAGATATTGGCTAGCAGAGACCCAGTACTTC
>TRBV3-1/TRBV3-2|TRBD1|TRBJ2-5|NA|15
CASSRAGQGGETQYF
TGTGCCAGCAGCCGAGCGGGACAGGGAGGAGAGACCCAGTACTTC
>TRBV27|NA|TRBJ1-1|NA|12
CASSLWGREAFF
TGTGCCAGCAGTTTATGGGGCAGAGAAGCTTTCTTT
>TRBV5-5|NA|TRBJ2-1|NA|14
CASSSGVDGWEQFF
TGTGCCAGCAGCTCGGGGGTTGACGGTTGGGAGCAGTTCTTC
>TRBV5-1|NA|TRBJ1-4|NA|17
CASSGGLGSESGEKLFF
TGCGCCAGCAGTGGAGGGTTAGGGTCGGAGAGTGGTGAAAAACTGTTTTTT
>TRBV5-4|NA|TRBJ2-5|NA|13
CASSLPAEETQYF
TGTGCCAGCAGCTTGCCAGCGGAAGAGACCCAGTACTTC
>TRBV7-2|TRBD2|TRBJ2-4|NA|16
CASSLSGVIAKNIQYF
TGTGCCAGCAGCTTAAGCGGGGTAATAGCCAAAAACATTCAGTACTTC
>TRBV28|NA|TRBJ1-5|NA|13
CASTPGGNQPQHF
TGTGCCAGCACTCCAGGGGGCAATCAGCCCCAGCATTTT
>TRBV11-2|TRBD2|TRBJ2-3|NA|16
CASSFRVTSAHDTQYF
TGTGCCAGCAGCTTCCGCGTAACTAGCGCCCATGATACGCAGTATTTT
>TRBV7-2|NA|TRBJ1-4|NA|12
CASSLRGGPLFF
TGTGCCAGCAGCTTAAGGGGGGGGCCCCTGTTTTTT
>TRBV19|NA|TRBJ1-2|NA|13
CASSIITGSGYTF
TGTGCCAGTAGTATAATAACAGGGAGCGGCTACACCTTC
>TRBV2|NA|TRBJ2-4|NA|16
CASSEAPGNSKNIQYF
TGTGCCAGCAGTGAAGCCCCAGGGAATTCCAAAAACATTCAGTACTTC
>TRBV4-2|NA|TRBJ2-7|NA|15
CASSQGGQGYYEQYF
TGTGCCAGCAGCCAAGGGGGGCAGGGATACTACGAGCAGTACTTC
>TRBV27|NA|TRBJ2-7|NA|11
CASSSYSEQYF
TGTGCCAGCAGTTCATACAGCGAGCAGTACTTC
>TRBV19|TRBD1|TRBJ1-5|NA|15
CASSNLGQGVQPQHF
TGTGCCAGTAGCAACCTCGGACAGGGGGTCCAGCCCCAGCATTTT
>TRBV23-1|TRBD1|TRBJ1-1|NA|16
CASNPKADRGNTEAFF
TGCGCCAGCAATCCAAAGGCAGACAGGGGAAACACTGAAGCTTTCTTT
>TRBV27|NA|TRBJ2-5|NA|13
CASSRKERETQYF
TGTGCCAGCAGTCGTAAAGAGAGAGAGACCCAGTACTTC
>TRBV27|TRBD1|TRBJ2-1|NA|15
CASSFPGQGLDEQFF
TGTGCCAGCAGTTTCCCCGGACAGGGGTTAGATGAGCAGTTCTTC
>TRBV28|TRBD2|TRBJ2-1|once|15
CASRDGTSGRRAGFF
TGTGCCAGCAGGGACGGGACTAGCGGTAGACGAGCGGGGTTCTTC
>TRBV28|NA|TRBJ2-3|NA|17
CASSPHPSLARTDTQYF
TGTGCCAGCAGTCCCCACCCTAGTCTAGCACGCACAGATACGCAGTATTTT
>TRBV6-5|TRBD2|TRBJ2-7|NA|15
CASSQEGGSSYEQYF
TGTGCCAGCAGCCAAGAGGGCGGGAGCTCCTACGAGCAGTACTTC